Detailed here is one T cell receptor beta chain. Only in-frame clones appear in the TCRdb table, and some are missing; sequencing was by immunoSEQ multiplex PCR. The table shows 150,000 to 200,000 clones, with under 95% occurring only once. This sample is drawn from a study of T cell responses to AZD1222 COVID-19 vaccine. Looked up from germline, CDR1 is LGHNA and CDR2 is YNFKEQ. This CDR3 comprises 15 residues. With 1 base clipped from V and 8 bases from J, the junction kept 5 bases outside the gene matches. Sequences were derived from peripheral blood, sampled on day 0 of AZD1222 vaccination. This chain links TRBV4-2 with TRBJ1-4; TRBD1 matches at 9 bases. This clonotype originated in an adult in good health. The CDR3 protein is CASSQGDRVNEKLFF. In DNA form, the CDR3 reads TGTGCCAGCAGCCAAGGGGACAGGGTCAACGAAAAACTGTTTTTT.